In this sample, the clone carrying this T cell receptor (beta chain) turned up a few times. What it binds is not known. CDR3 size: 17 residues. The V and J ends lost 0 bases and 5 bases, in that order; junction bases with no gene match: 10. Germline CDR1 is LNHDA and CDR2 is SQIVND (reference sequence). Expressed TCRB transcripts were sequenced because the entire RNA isolate underwent reverse transcription. Sequenced by immunoSEQ multiplex PCR; TCRdb stores in-frame clones only, minus some. Counted here are more than 250,000 clones, 13% to 15% occurring once; the ten biggest clones make up 0.015% to 0.02%. The data belong to a study of beta chain features in type 1 diabetes. General study findings and limits: Shortening that was moderate but significant affected the TCRB CDR3s of Type 1 diabetes patients in all four CD4+ subsets. The naive, central memory and Treg TCRB repertoires of patients appeared to be more similar to one another than those of healthy donors.

The chain is built from TRBV19 and TRBJ2-1; 7 bases line up with TRBD2. This TCR was sampled from a man aged 25-40 years with type 1 diabetes. The sample comprised naive CD4+ T cells from blood. CDR3 nucleotides: TGTGCCAGTAGTATAGATGGAGCGGGAAACGGCGACAATGAGCAGTTCTTC. This translates into CASSIDGAGNGDNEQFF.